The 25 T cell receptor beta chains below come from one sample, sequenced in a study of shared clonotypes between healthy human individuals. Generated by immunoSEQ multiplex PCR, the TCRdb table keeps only in-frame clones and is missing some. The profile shows about 1.1 million clones, roughly 80% of them singletons. Input material: memory CD4+ T cells from PBMCs. Regarding subset: CD45RA-negative fraction. These receptors all stem from a man between 18 and 35 years old in good health. Some clones in this sample may be carry-over from other donors' samples.

The rearrangement joins TRBV7-2 to TRBJ2-5, with D possibly being TRBD1 (7 bases). The germline gives CDR1 SGHTA, CDR2 FQGNSA. V dropped 5 bases and J dropped 3 bases, with 10 bases sitting between them. The CDR3 consists of 13 residues. This CDR3 reads CASSAGQKETQYF. The CDR3 nucleotides read TGTGCCAGCAGCGCGGGACAGAAAGAGACCCAGTACTTC.

The chain combines TRBV6-1 with TRBJ1-4; TRBD1 is a possible D gene (6 bases). V was pared by 6 bases and J by 5 bases, with 13 bases between. Germline V gene data show CDR1 as MNHNS and CDR2 as SASEGT. CDR3 size: 14 residues. The CDR3 DNA reads TGTGCCAGCAGCCGACAGGCCTCAAATGAAAAACTGTTTTTT. It encodes CASSRQASNEKLFF.

The chain combines TRBV6-6 with TRBJ1-2, with 7 bases that match TRBD1. Germline values: CDR1 MNHNY, CDR2 SVGAGI (reference sequence). The CDR3 spans 16 residues. V shed 4 bases and J 3 bases; nucleotides not matched to a gene: 11. Here the CDR3 DNA reads TGTGCCAGCAGTTCCTACACCTACAGGGGACACTATGGCTACACCTTC. Translation: CASSSYTYRGHYGYTF.

On this clone: The junction differs from germline at one of its ends, possibly a read error. V is TRBV30 and J is TRBJ2-3, with D tentatively TRBD2 (6 bases). CDR1 GTSNPN and CDR2 SVGIG come from the germline V gene (reference sequence). There are 15 residues in the CDR3. CDR3 residues: CAWGRAGRGADTQYF. In DNA form, the CDR3 reads TGCGCCTGGGGTCGGGCGGGAAGAGGAGCGGATACGCAGTATTTT.

The chain combines TRBV11-3 with TRBJ2-1; 11 bases fit TRBD1. Germline trimming cut 3 bases from V and 9 bases from J; bases unmatched to any gene: 10. The germline CDR1 and CDR2 sequences are SGHNT and YENEEA. The CDR3 contains 16 residues. In nucleotides, the CDR3 is TGTGCCAGCAGCTTCGGGACAGGGGGAAGCTTTTTTGAGCAGTTCTTC. Protein sequence: CASSFGTGGSFFEQFF.

Notes on this clone: Other DNA sequences in the same sample also yield this CDR3. This rearrangement joins TRBV15 to TRBJ2-5; D unresolved. Germline CDR1 LNHNV, CDR2 YYDKDF (reference sequence). The CDR3 totals 13 residues. Trimming took off 5 bases at V and 4 bases at J, with 11 bases between the two ends. DNA of the CDR3: TGTGCCACCAGCCAAGGCCCTGTAGAGACCCAGTACTTC. Protein product: CATSQGPVETQYF.

The CDR3 bases are TGTGCCAGCAGTTTATTAGGGGGCGGTAGTCGCAATGAGCAGTTCTTC. The encoded protein is CASSLLGGGSRNEQFF. The chain uses TRBV28 and TRBJ2-1; 7 bases are shared with TRBD1. Germline loops: CDR1 MDHEN, CDR2 SYDVKM. After removal of 1 base from V and 6 bases from J, the junction contained 9 bases not matched to a gene. This CDR3 has 16 residues.

The rearrangement joins TRBV7-3 to TRBJ2-1; 7 bases match TRBD2. With 2 bases clipped from V and 6 bases from J, the junction kept 7 bases outside the gene matches. The length of the CDR3 is 15 residues. Germline CDR1 is SGHTA and CDR2 is FQGTGA. CDR3 bases: TGTGCCAGCAGCTTAGGGCGGGAGTACCCCAATGAGCAGTTCTTC. Its translation is CASSLGREYPNEQFF.

The V and J genes are TRBV7-3 and TRBJ2-3, with 7 positions matching TRBD2. Per the germline V gene, CDR1 is SGHTA and CDR2 is FQGTGA. CDR3 length: 12 residues. With V trimmed by 5 bases and J by 6 bases, 2 bases remained unmatched. This CDR3 reads CASSEAGDTQYF. The CDR3 DNA follows: TGTGCCAGCAGCGAAGCGGGGGATACGCAGTATTTT.

The chain has TRBV11-3 and TRBJ2-1, with 8 bases fitting TRBD1. Germline V gene sequence: CDR1 SGHNT, CDR2 YENEEA. V lost 0 bases to trimming and J lost 7 bases; unmatched junction nucleotides: 8. The CDR3 is 16 residues long. The DNA of the CDR3 is TGTGCCAGCAGCTTAGACGCGACAGGGGTACAAAATGAGCAGTTCTTC. This gives the protein CASSLDATGVQNEQFF. The variable domain in full, with the rest retrieved from reference TRBV11-3 and TRBJ2-1, is EAGVVQSPRYKIIEKKQPVAFWCNPISGHNTLYWYLQNLGQGPELLIRYENEEAVDDSQLPKDRFSAERLKGVDSTLKIQPAELGDSAVYLCASSLDATGVQNEQFFGPGTRLTVL.

This clone was counted many times. Within the sample, other DNA sequences also encode this same CDR3. This chain connects TRBV4-3 to TRBJ2-5; perhaps TRBD2 as D (6 bases). Trimming pared 0 bases from V and 2 bases from J, leaving 16 bases between. This CDR3 contains 17 residues. The germline V gene has CDR1 LGHNA and CDR2 YSLEER. CDR3 DNA sequence: TGCGCCAGCAGCCAAGACCCGCCCATGGCGGGGCAAGAGACCCAGTACTTC. Translating gives CASSQDPPMAGQETQYF.

The chain has TRBV6-6 and TRBJ2-4, with D possibly matching TRBD1 (5 bases). V was cut by 11 bases and J by 5 bases, with 19 bases left in between. Germline CDR1 is MNHNY and CDR2 is SVGAGI (reference sequence). The CDR3 totals 14 residues. CDR3 DNA sequence: TGTGCCGGACAAGCGAGTACCCTTGAAAACATTCAGTACTTC. Translated, it gives CAGQASTLENIQYF.

This clone was recorded many times. The chain links TRBV23-1 to TRBJ1-1; D remains ambiguous. TRBV23-1 is an open reading frame whose function is uncertain. Trimming cost V 11 bases and J 1 base, with 2 bases left between them. The CDR3 loop spans 9 amino acids. The CDR3 sequence is CAENTEAFF. The CDR3 coding sequence is TGCGCCGAGAACACTGAAGCTTTCTTT.

Points on this clone: One end of the junction fails to match germline, which may point to a read error. The genes are TRBV7-2 and TRBJ1-3; D is unresolved. Germline V gives CDR1 SGHTA, CDR2 FQGNSA. The CDR3 is made up of 15 amino acids. CDR3 residues: CASSLVAGFGNTIYF. For the CDR3, the DNA is TGTGCCAGTAGCTTAGTGGCTGGGTTCGGAAACACCATATATTTT.

CDR3: CASSPDRGRIGELFF. The CDR3 DNA sequence: TGTGCCAGCAGCCCCGACAGGGGGCGCATCGGGGAGCTGTTTTTT. V is TRBV5-4 and J is TRBJ2-2; 10 nucleotides align to TRBD1. Germline V gene sequence: CDR1 SGHNT, CDR2 YYREEE (reference sequence). This CDR3 comprises 15 residues. The junction had 7 bases not matched to a gene; V was cut back by 4 bases and J by 7 bases. The full variable domain, in which reference TRBV5-4 and TRBJ2-2 provide the parts outside the CDR3, is ETGVTQSPTHLIKTRGQQVTLRCSSQSGHNTVSWYQQALGQGPQFIFQYYREEENGRGNFPPRFSGLQFPNYSSELNVNALELDDSALYLCASSPDRGRIGELFFGEGSRLTVL.

This clone was found a few times. The identical CDR3 is also encoded by other nucleotide sequences in the sample. This chain connects TRBV28 to TRBJ1-5; D is unresolved. Trimming removed 5 bases at V and 2 bases at J, with 4 bases between. The CDR3 is 12 residues long. The germline V gene encodes CDR1 MDHEN and CDR2 SYDVKM. CDR3 sequence (DNA): TGTGCCAGCAGTAGCGGCAATCAGCCCCAGCATTTT. Amino acids: CASSSGNQPQHF.

This chain connects TRBV9 to TRBJ2-7; 9 bases line up with TRBD2. CDR1 and CDR2 (germline): SGDLS, YYNGEE. V lost 3 bases, J lost 2 bases, and 6 bases stayed unmatched. The CDR3 is 15 amino acids. The CDR3 DNA is TGTGCCAGCAGCGCGCGGGGGGGACTAGCCTACGAGCAGTACTTC. This encodes CASSARGGLAYEQYF.

The J gene is TRBJ2-2, the V gene TRBV19, with 11 bases aligning to TRBD2. CDR3 length: 16 amino acids. The germline V gene encodes CDR1 LNHDA and CDR2 SQIVND (reference sequence). Trimming took 6 bases from V and 1 from J; bases not matched to a gene: 4. This chain's CDR3 is CASRGLAGLNTGELFF. The CDR3 DNA is TGTGCCAGTAGAGGACTAGCGGGTTTGAACACCGGGGAGCTGTTTTTT.

The chain uses TRBV5-1 and TRBJ2-4, with D perhaps matching TRBD2 (6 bases). Trimming pared 0 bases from V and 3 bases from J, leaving 16 bases between. Per the germline V gene, CDR1 is SGHRS and CDR2 is YFSETQ. The CDR3 is 17 residues long. Here the CDR3 reads CASSLGVGGEVKNIQYF. The CDR3 region has the DNA TGCGCCAGCAGCTTGGGGGTCGGGGGAGAGGTCAAAAACATTCAGTACTTC.

Worth noting for this clone: Other DNA sequences in the same sample also yield this CDR3. The chain has TRBV27 and TRBJ2-1; D is possibly TRBD2 (6 bases). CDR1 and CDR2 from the germline V gene are MNHEY and SMNVEV (reference sequence). Trimming took 8 bases from V and 0 from J, leaving 11 bases between them. CDR3 length: 14 residues. The CDR3 nucleotides read TGTGCCAGCTCCCTCGGGGGCTCCTACAATGAGCAGTTCTTC. Amino acids: CASSLGGSYNEQFF.

The chain is built from TRBV29-1 and TRBJ1-1, with 11 bases lining up with TRBD1. With 4 bases clipped from V and 0 bases from J, the junction kept 7 bases outside the gene matches. Germline V gene lookup returns CDR1 SQVTM and CDR2 ANQGSEA. The CDR3 consists of 16 residues. The chain's CDR3 is CSVVWTGGMLNTEAFF. The CDR3 coding sequence is TGCAGCGTTGTATGGACAGGGGGCATGTTGAACACTGAAGCTTTCTTT.

The table lists this clone with many counts. The rearrangement links TRBV29-1 to TRBJ1-1; no firm D call. CDR3 length: 12 residues. Between the trimmed V and J ends, which lost 5 bases and 1 base, there was a span of 8 bases. Germline CDR1 reads SQVTM; CDR2 reads ANQGSEA. The CDR3 coding sequence is TGCAGCGTTACGTCCGGGAACACTGAAGCTTTCTTT. It translates to CSVTSGNTEAFF.

This rearrangement joins TRBV6-5 to TRBJ2-3; TRBD2 is a possible D gene (5 bases). Between the trimmed V and J ends, which lost 4 bases and 5 bases, there was a span of 16 bases. The CDR3 consists of 15 residues. Germline V gene lookup returns CDR1 MNHEY and CDR2 SVGAGI. The CDR3 reads CASSSNGFRGDTQYF. The CDR3 bases are TGTGCCAGCAGTTCTAATGGCTTCCGGGGAGATACGCAGTATTTT.

In DNA, the CDR3 is TGTGCCAGCAGTTTGGTTAGCGGCATATACACCGGGGAGCTGTTTTTT. It yields the protein CASSLVSGIYTGELFF. This chain uses TRBV27 with TRBJ2-2, with a weak D call TRBD2 (6 bases). Germline values: CDR1 MNHEY, CDR2 SMNVEV (reference sequence). V shed 3 bases and J shed 3 bases, with 14 bases lying between them. The length of the CDR3 is 16 residues.

This clone came up once. The sample contains more than one DNA sequence encoding this CDR3. This chain uses TRBV7-8 with TRBJ1-5, with unresolved D. The V end was cut by 0 bases, the J end by 5 bases, with 5 bases between. Germline loops: CDR1 SGHVS, CDR2 FQNEAQ. The CDR3 has 13 amino acids. The CDR3 spells CASSLAGDQPQHF. CDR3 nucleotides: TGTGCCAGCAGCTTAGCCGGTGATCAGCCCCAGCATTTT.